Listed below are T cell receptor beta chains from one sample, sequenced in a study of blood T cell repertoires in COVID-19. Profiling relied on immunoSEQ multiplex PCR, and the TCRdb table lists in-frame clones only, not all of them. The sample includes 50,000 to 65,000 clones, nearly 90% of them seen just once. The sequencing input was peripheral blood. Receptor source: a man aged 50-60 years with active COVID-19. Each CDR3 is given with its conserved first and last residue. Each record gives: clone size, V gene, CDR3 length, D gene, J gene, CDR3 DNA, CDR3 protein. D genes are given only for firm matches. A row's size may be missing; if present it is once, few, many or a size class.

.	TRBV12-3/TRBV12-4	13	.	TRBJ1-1	TGTGCCAGCAGTCGAGAGGCTTACACTGAAGCTTTCTTT	CASSREAYTEAFF
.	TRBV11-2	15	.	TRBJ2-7	TGTGCCAGCAGCTCCCTACGAGGGAGCGCATACGAGCAGTACTTC	CASSSLRGSAYEQYF
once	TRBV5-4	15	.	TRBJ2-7	TGTGCCAGCAGCCTACCCGGACAGAGCTCCTACGAGCAGTACTTC	CASSLPGQSSYEQYF
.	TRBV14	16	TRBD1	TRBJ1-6	TGTGCCAGCAGCCACCTGGACAGGGCTTATAATTCACCCCTCCACTTT	CASSHLDRAYNSPLHF
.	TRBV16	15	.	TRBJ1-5	TGTGCCAGCAGCCTTATTAAAGGGGGCAATCAGCCCCAGCATTTT	CASSLIKGGNQPQHF
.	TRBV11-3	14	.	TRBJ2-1	TGTGCCAGCAGCTTAGCGGGGGCCTACAATGAGCAGTTCTTC	CASSLAGAYNEQFF
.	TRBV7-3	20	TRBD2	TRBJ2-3	TGTGCCAGCAGCTTATCGCAACCAAGCGGGGTGACCTATAGCACAGATACGCAGTATTTT	CASSLSQPSGVTYSTDTQYF
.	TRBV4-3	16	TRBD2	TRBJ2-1	TGCGCCAGCAGCCAAGGGCTAGCGGGGGCCCCCCGTGAGCAGTTCTTC	CASSQGLAGAPREQFF
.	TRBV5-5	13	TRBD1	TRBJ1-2	TGTGCCAGCAGCTTGACAGGGGTCGACGGCTACACCTTC	CASSLTGVDGYTF
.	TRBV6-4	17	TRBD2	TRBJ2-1	TGTGCCAGCAGCGCACTAGCGGGGGGCCCTGCCTACAATGAGCAGTTCTTC	CASSALAGGPAYNEQFF
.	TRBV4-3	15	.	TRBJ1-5	TGCGCCAGCAGCCAAGACCAAAATAGCAATCAGCCCCAGCATTTT	CASSQDQNSNQPQHF
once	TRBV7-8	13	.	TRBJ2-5	TGTGCCAGCAGCTTATGGAGGTCCGAGACCCAGTACTTC	CASSLWRSETQYF
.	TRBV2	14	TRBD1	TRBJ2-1	TGTGCCAGCACGCTGGACAGGAGCTACAATGAGCAGTTCTTC	CASTLDRSYNEQFF
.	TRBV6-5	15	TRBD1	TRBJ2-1	TGTGCCAGCAGTAGAGACAGGGGGCTGTACAATGAGCAGTTCTTC	CASSRDRGLYNEQFF
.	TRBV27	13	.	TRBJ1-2	TGTGCCAGCAGCCGAAACCGGGACATTGGCTACACCTTC	CASSRNRDIGYTF
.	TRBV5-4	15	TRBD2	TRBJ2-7	TGTGCCAGCAGCTTAGGCGGGAGCAGCTCCTACGAGCAGTACTTC	CASSLGGSSSYEQYF
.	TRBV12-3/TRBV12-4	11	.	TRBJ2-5	TGTGCCAGCAGAGTCGGGGAGACCCAGTACTTC	CASRVGETQYF
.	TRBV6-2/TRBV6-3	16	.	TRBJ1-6	TGTGCCAGCAGTTACTCGTCGGGGAGGGTTAATTCACCCCTCCACTTT	CASSYSSGRVNSPLHF
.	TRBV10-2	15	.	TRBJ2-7	TGCGCCAGCAAACGGGGGGACATTGTATCCTACGAGCAGTACTTC	CASKRGDIVSYEQYF
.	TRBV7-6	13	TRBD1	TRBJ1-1	TGTGCCAGCAGCTTACAGGGGGACACTGAAGCTTTCTTT	CASSLQGDTEAFF
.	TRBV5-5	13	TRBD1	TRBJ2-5	TGTGCCAGCAGCCTCGGACAGGGAGAGACCCAGTACTTC	CASSLGQGETQYF
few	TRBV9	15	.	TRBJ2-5	TGTGCCACCTCAGGGCACGGAGACTTCCAAGAGACCCAGTACTTC	CATSGHGDFQETQYF
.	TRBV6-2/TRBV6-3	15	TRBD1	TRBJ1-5	TGTGCCAGCAGTTACTTTACAGGGGGCAATCAGCCCCAGCATTTT	CASSYFTGGNQPQHF
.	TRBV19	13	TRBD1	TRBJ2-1	TGTGCCAGTAGTTCTGAACAGGGGAATGAGCAGTTCTTC	CASSSEQGNEQFF
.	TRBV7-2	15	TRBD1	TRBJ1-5	TGTGCCAGCAGCTCTAGGGGGACAGGGTTTCAGCCCCAGCATTTT	CASSSRGTGFQPQHF
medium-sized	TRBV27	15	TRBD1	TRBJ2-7	TGTGCCAGCAGCCCACAGGGGGCGGGACCCTACGAGCAGTACTTC	CASSPQGAGPYEQYF
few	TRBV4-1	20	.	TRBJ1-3	TGCGCCAGCAGAAACGCAGGGACACTCAAAAAAGGGGCCCCTGGAAACACCATATATTTT	CASRNAGTLKKGAPGNTIYF
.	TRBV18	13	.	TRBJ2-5	TGTGCCAGCTCACCAGCAGGGGCGGAGACCCAGTACTTC	CASSPAGAETQYF
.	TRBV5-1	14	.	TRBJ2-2	TGCGCCAGCAGCGTGAGGTCCATCACCGGGGAGCTGTTTTTT	CASSVRSITGELFF